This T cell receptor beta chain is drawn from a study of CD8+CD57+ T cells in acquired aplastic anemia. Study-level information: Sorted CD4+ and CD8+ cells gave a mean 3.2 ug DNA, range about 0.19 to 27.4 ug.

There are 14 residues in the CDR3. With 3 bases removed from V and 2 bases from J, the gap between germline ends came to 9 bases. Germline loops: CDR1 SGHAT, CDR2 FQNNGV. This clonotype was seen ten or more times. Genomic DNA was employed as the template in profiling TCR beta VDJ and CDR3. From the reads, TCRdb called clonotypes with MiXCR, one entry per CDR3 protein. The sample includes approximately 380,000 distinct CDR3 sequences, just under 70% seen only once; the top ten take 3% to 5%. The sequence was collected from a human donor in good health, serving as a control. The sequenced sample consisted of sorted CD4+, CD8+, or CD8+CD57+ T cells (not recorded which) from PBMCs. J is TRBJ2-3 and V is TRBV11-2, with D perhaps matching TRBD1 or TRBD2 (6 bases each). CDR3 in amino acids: CASSFRGVTDTQYF. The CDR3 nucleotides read TGTGCCAGCAGCTTTAGGGGGGTCACAGATACGCAGTATTTT.